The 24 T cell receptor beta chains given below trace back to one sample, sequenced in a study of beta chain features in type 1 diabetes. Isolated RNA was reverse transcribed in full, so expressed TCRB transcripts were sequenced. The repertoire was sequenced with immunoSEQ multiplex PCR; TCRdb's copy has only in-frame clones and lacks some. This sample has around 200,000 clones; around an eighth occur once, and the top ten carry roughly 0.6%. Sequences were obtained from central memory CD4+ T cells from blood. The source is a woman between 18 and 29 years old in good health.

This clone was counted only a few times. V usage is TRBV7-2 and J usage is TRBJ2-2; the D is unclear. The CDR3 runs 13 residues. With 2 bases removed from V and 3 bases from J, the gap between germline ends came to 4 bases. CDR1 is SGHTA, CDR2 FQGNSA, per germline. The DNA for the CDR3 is TGTGCCAGCAGCTTAAGCCACACCGGGGAGCTGTTTTTT. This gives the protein CASSLSHTGELFF.

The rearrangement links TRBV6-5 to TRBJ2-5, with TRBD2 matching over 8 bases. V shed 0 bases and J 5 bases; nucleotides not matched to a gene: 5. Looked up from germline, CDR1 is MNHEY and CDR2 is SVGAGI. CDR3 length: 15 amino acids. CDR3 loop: CASSYSGRARETQYF. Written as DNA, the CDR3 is TGTGCCAGCAGTTACTCCGGGAGGGCCCGGGAGACCCAGTACTTC.

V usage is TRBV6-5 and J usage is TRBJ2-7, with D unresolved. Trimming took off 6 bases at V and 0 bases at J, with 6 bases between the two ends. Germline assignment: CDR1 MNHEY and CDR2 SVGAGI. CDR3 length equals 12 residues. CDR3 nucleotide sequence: TGTGCCAGCAGGGAGAACTCCTACGAGCAGTACTTC. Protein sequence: CASRENSYEQYF.

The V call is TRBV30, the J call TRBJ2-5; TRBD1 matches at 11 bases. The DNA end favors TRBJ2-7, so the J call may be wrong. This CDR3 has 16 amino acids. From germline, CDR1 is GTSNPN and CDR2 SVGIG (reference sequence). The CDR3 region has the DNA TGTGCCTGGAGTGGACACCCGGGACAGGGGGCCTACGAGCAGTACTTC. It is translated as CAWSGHPGQGAYEQYF.

CDR3 sequence: CATSRVPGPTYNEQFF. The CDR3 DNA reads as TGTGCCACCAGCAGAGTTCCAGGTCCGACCTACAATGAGCAGTTCTTC. V and J are TRBV15 and TRBJ2-1; no clear D. This CDR3 spans 16 amino acids. The V and J ends lost 1 base and 2 bases respectively, with 12 bases between them. CDR1 is LNHNV and CDR2 is YYDKDF in the germline V gene (reference sequence).

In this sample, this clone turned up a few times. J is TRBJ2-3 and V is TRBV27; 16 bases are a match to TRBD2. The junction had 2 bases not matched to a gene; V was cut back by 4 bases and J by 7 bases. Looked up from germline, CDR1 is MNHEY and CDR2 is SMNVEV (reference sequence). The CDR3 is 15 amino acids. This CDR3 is CASSWGLAGGYTQYF. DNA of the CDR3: TGTGCCAGCAGTTGGGGACTAGCGGGAGGGTATACGCAGTATTTT.

The CDR3 DNA reads TGTGCCAGTAGCACCGGACGGGGGGGGACTGAAGCTTTCTTT. Translation: CASSTGRGGTEAFF. This chain uses TRBV19 with TRBJ1-1, with a possible D match to TRBD1 (5 bases). CDR1 and CDR2 (germline): LNHDA, SQIVND (reference sequence). V lost 6 bases and J 5 bases, leaving 16 bases between the germline ends. This CDR3 has 14 residues.

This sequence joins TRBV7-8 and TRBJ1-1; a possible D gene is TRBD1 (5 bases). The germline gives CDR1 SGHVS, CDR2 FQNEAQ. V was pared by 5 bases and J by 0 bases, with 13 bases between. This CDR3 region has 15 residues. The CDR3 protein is CASSPSGGVNTEAFF. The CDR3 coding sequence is TGTGCCAGCAGCCCCAGCGGGGGGGTGAACACTGAAGCTTTCTTT. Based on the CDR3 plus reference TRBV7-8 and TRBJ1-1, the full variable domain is GAGVSQSPRYKVAKRGQDVALRCDPISGHVSLFWYQQALGQGPEFLTYFQNEAQLDKSGLPSDRFFAERPEGSVSTLKIQRTQQEDSAVYLCASSPSGGVNTEAFFGQGTRLTVV.

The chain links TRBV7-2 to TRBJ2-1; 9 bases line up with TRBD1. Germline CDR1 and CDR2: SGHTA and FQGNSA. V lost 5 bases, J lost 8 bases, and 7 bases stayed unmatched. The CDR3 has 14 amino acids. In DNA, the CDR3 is TGTGCCAGCAGCCGCGGGACAGGGCGAGATGAGCAGTTCTTC. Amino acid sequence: CASSRGTGRDEQFF.

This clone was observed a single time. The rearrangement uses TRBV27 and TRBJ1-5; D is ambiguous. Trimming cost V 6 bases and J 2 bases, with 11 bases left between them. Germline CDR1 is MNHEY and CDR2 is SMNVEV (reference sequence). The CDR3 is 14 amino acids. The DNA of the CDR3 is TGTGCCAGCAGCCCCAGGCTCGGCAATCAGCCCCAGCATTTT. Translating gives CASSPRLGNQPQHF.

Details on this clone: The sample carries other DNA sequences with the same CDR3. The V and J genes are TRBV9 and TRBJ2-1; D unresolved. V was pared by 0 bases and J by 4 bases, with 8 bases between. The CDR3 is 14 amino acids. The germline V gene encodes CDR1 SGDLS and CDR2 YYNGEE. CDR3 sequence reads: CASSVGGAYNEQFF. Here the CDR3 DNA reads TGTGCCAGCAGCGTAGGCGGAGCATACAATGAGCAGTTCTTC.

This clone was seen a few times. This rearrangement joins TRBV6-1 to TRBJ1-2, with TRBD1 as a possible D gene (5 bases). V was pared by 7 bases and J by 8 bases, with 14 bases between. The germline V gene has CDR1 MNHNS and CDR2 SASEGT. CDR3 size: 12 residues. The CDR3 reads CASNLVRAGYTF. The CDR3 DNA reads TGTGCCAGCAATTTAGTCAGGGCCGGCTACACCTTC.

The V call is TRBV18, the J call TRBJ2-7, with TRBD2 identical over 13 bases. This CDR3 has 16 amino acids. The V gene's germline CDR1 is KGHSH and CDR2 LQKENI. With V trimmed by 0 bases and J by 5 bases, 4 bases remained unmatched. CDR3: CASSPPAGLAGNEQYF. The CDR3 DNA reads TGTGCCAGCTCACCACCGGCGGGACTAGCGGGAAACGAGCAGTACTTC.

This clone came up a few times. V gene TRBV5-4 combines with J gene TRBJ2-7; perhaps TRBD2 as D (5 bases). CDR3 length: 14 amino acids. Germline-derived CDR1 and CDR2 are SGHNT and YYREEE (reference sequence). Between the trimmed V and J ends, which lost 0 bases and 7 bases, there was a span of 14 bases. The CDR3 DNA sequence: TGTGCCAGCAGCTTGGCAGGACTCCTGAGGGAGCAGTACTTC. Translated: CASSLAGLLREQYF.

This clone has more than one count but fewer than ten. The CDR3 DNA reads TGTGCCAGCAAACAGGGAGAAGACTCTGGGGCCAACGTCCTGACTTTC. Its protein is CASKQGEDSGANVLTF. The gene calls are TRBV2 and TRBJ2-6; tentative D call: TRBD1 (6 bases). Looked up from germline, CDR1 is SNHLY and CDR2 is FYNNEI. The CDR3 length is 16 residues. V lost 7 bases and J 0 bases, leaving 13 bases between the germline ends.

The CDR3: CASSLNRGYNEQFF. The CDR3 coding sequence is TGTGCCAGCAGCTTAAACAGGGGGTACAATGAGCAGTTCTTC. The gene calls are TRBV7-8 and TRBJ2-1; 8 bases map to TRBD1. This CDR3 is 14 amino acids long. Per germline, CDR1 SGHVS and CDR2 FQNEAQ. V shed 2 bases and J 4 bases; nucleotides not matched to a gene: 1.

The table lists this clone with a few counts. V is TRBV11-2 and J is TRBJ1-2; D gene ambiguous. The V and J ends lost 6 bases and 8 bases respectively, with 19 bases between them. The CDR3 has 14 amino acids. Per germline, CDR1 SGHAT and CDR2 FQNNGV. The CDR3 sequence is CASRTRVGVGGYTF. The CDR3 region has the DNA TGTGCCAGCAGAACCCGGGTCGGGGTGGGAGGCTACACCTTC.

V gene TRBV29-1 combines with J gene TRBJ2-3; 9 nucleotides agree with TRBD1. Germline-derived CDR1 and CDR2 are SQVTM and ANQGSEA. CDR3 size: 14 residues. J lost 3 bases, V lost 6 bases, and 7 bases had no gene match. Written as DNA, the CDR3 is TGCAGCGTCCCCCGGGGACAGGGAACAGATACGCAGTATTTT. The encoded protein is CSVPRGQGTDTQYF.

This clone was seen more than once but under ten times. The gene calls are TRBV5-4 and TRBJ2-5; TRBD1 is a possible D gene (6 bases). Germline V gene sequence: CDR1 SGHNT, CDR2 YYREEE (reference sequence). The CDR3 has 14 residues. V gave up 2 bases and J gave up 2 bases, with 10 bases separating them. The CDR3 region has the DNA TGTGCCAGCAGCTTAGGGACACTACAAGAGACCCAGTACTTC. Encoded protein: CASSLGTLQETQYF.

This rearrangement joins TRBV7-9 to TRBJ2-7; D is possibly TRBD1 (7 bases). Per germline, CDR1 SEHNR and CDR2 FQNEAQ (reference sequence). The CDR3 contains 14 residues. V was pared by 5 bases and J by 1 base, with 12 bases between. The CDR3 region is CASSPSGGSYEQYF. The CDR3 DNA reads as TGTGCCAGCAGCCCATCAGGGGGGTCCTACGAGCAGTACTTC.

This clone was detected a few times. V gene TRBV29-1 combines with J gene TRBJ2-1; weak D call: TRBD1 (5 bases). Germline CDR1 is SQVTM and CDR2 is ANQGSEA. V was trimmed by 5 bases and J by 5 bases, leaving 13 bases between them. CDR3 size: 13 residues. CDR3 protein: CSVRWTSHNEQFF. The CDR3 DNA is TGCAGCGTTAGATGGACATCCCACAATGAGCAGTTCTTC.

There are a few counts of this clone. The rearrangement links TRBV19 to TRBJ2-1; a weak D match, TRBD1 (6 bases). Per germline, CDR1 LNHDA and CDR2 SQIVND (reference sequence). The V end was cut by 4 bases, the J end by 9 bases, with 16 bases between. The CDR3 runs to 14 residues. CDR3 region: CASSNTQGLVEQFF. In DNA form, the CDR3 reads TGTGCCAGTAGTAACACACAGGGTTTGGTTGAGCAGTTCTTC.

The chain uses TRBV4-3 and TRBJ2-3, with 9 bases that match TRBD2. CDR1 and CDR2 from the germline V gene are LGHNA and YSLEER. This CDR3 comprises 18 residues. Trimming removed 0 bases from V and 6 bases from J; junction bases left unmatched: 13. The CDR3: CASSQDRVISGSLDTQYF. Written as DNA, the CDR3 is TGCGCCAGCAGCCAAGATAGGGTGATTAGCGGGAGTTTGGATACGCAGTATTTT.

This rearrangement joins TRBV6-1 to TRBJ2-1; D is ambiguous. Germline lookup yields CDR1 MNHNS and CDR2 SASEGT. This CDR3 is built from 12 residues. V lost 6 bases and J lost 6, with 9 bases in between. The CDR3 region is CASREPPNEQFF. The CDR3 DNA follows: TGTGCCAGCAGGGAGCCCCCCAATGAGCAGTTCTTC.